This T cell receptor (beta chain) was profiled in a study of T cells in Graves' hyperthyroidism and ophthalmopathy (dated by TCRdb to 2018 to 2020). With regard to the full study: TCR V-J signatures able to tell the groups apart were searched for in a discovery cohort of around 95 patients, of whom over 40 had Graves' ophthalmopathy and about 55 had stable Graves' hyperthyroidism. The 95 to 100 discovery patients were randomly divided into training and test sets at a 7:3 ratio. In over five Graves' hyperthyroidism patients, the study also compared T-cell repertoires from thyroid tissue with T-cell repertoires from blood. According to the paper, TCR Vbeta CDR3 sequencing was carried out on approximately 140 peripheral blood samples, which came from under 50 ophthalmopathy, about 75 hyperthyroidism and roughly 17 progressor patients. Following sampling, methimazole starting at 30 mg daily was given to hyperthyroidism patients, and high-dose intravenous methylprednisolone was given to ophthalmopathy patients. Prospective prediction of ophthalmopathy was tested in an independent validation cohort of fewer than 20 hyperthyroidism patients and 17 patients who later progressed to ophthalmopathy. Study-wide conclusions, independent of this receptor: In validation, the model predicted progression to ophthalmopathy a median of about 6 months before onset, with approximately 70% sensitivity and almost 75% specificity. Most expanded thyroid clonotypes (frequency above 0.001) were also detected in blood, a finding suggesting that blood repertoires may reflect thyroid immune responses. Ophthalmopathy was separated from stable hyperthyroidism by a 13 V-J signature model, with around 88% sensitivity and roughly 81% specificity obtained in cross-validation and 80%/75% obtained in testing. Sample size was not statistically predetermined, and investigators were not blinded to group allocation.

A word on this clonotype: There is no known antigen for this receptor. The sample holds no much larger clone one base away, and base qualities are not on file.

After removal of 6 bases from V and 5 bases from J, the junction retains 11 bases not matched to a gene. The CDR3 numbers 15 residues from cysteine through phenylalanine. Left in the record is the CDR3 DNA by itself, 45 bases read in frame from the first base. CDR1 and CDR2 are read off the germline V gene (reference sequence) as DFQATT and SNEGSKA. The TCR beta CDR3 regions were amplified from RNA transcripts. A first-round RT-PCR of the TCR CDR3 used the HTBI primer set with the Qiagen OneStep RT-PCR kit. A second multiplex PCR round built the libraries, followed by size selection and purification. The libraries were sequenced on an Illumina HiSeq2000 using paired-end 100 bp reads. In the original analysis: SOAPnuke was used to process the raw data, throwing out any read that contained adapters or uncalled bases, had a mean Phred below 15, or lacked an exact constant-primer or identifier match. COPE v1.2.5 was used to merge the high-quality paired reads, and each unique nucleotide sequence was defined as a clonotype. MiTCR v1.1 was used to align the clonotypes against IMGT TRBV, TRBD and TRBJ reference segments. The analysis was restricted to V-J combinations with a frequency above 0.0001, which together covered 98% to 99.2% of the repertoires. A TCS score was defined as the ratio between F50 (clonal expansion) and ExV (chaos), using BLOSUM62-based TCRdist between CDR3 peptides within each V-J. Welch's t-statistics and random forest reduced around 510 V-J features to 10 to 15, which were used in a naive Bayes classifier (R e1071). Thyroid-blood repertoire similarity was quantified with the Morisita-Horn index. TCRdb reprocessed the public reads (quality trimming at Q25 with fastp, clone calling with MiXCR) and kept in-frame beta chains. CDR3 protein duplicates are merged, each entry listing the most common genes and DNA. The V and J calls and clone size are TCRdb's, not the authors'. In all, the sample holds almost 50,000 distinct CDR3 sequences, and roughly half of those were seen once. The ten largest clones take up 30% to 40% of the sample.

A patient counted as having stable Graves' hyperthyroidism if no progression to ophthalmopathy occurred over 18 months of follow-up. Hyperthyroidism patients were newly diagnosed, had a disease duration of under 2 months, and were aged 18 to 65 years. Any patient with an uncontrolled infection, another autoimmune disease, pregnancy or lactation was excluded. Clinical symptoms, serum thyroxine and TRAb, thyroid ultrasound, and orbital computed tomography formed the basis for the diagnoses. Total RNA was extracted using Trizol reagent, and RNA quality was assessed on an Agilent 2100 Bioanalyzer. Rearrangement joined TRBV20-1 to TRBJ2-5, and TRBD2 matches 11 of the central bases. Input material: peripheral blood or thyroid tissue (not recorded which). The TCR was taken from a man aged 18 to 30 with Graves' hyperthyroidism. The nucleotide sequence is given as TGCAGTGCCACTAGCGGGAGTCAATCTGGGGAGACCCAGTACTTC. It is translated as CSATSGSQSGETQYF.